Listed below are T cell receptor beta chains from one sample, sequenced in a study of beta chain features in type 1 diabetes. Only in-frame clones appear in the TCRdb table, and some are missing; sequencing was by immunoSEQ multiplex PCR. The sample yields hundreds of thousands of clones, over 12% seen once. The sequencing sample was made of naive CD4+ T cells from blood. The receptors shown here come from a man between 18 and 35 years old with type 1 diabetes. Each CDR3 is given with its conserved first and last residue. Each record gives: D gene, V gene, clone size, J gene, CDR3 protein, CDR3 DNA. A D gene is named only where the DNA matches it firmly. Expanded clones get a size class; other rows say once, few or many, or leave the size out.

D gene: TRBD1; V gene: TRBV6-1; clone size: .; J gene: TRBJ2-7; CDR3 protein: CASSEVGTGWIEQYF; CDR3 DNA: TGTGCCAGCAGTGAAGTCGGGACAGGGTGGATCGAGCAGTACTTC
D gene: TRBD1; V gene: TRBV9; clone size: few; J gene: TRBJ1-5; CDR3 protein: CASSVAGGGQPQHF; CDR3 DNA: TGTGCCAGCAGCGTAGCAGGGGGCGGACAGCCCCAGCATTTT
D gene: .; V gene: TRBV7-2; clone size: .; J gene: TRBJ1-5; CDR3 protein: CASSSINEQPQHF; CDR3 DNA: TGTGCCAGCAGCTCCATAAACGAGCAGCCCCAGCATTTT
D gene: TRBD1; V gene: TRBV7-9; clone size: .; J gene: TRBJ2-7; CDR3 protein: CASSLADRGNEQYF; CDR3 DNA: TGTGCCAGCAGCTTAGCAGACAGGGGAAACGAGCAGTACTTC
D gene: .; V gene: TRBV6-5; clone size: .; J gene: TRBJ2-6; CDR3 protein: CASSYTRTAGANVLTF; CDR3 DNA: TGTGCCAGCAGTTATACCCGTACGGCCGGGGCCAACGTCCTGACTTTC
D gene: .; V gene: TRBV5-1; clone size: .; J gene: TRBJ2-3; CDR3 protein: CASSPPWGRTDTQYF; CDR3 DNA: TGCGCCAGCAGCCCCCCGTGGGGACGCACAGATACGCAGTATTTT
D gene: TRBD1; V gene: TRBV5-4; clone size: .; J gene: TRBJ2-5; CDR3 protein: CASSWNKGAPQETQYF; CDR3 DNA: TGTGCCAGCAGCTGGAACAAGGGGGCGCCCCAAGAGACCCAGTACTTC
D gene: TRBD2; V gene: TRBV28; clone size: few; J gene: TRBJ2-7; CDR3 protein: CASSPRRWREGSYEQYF; CDR3 DNA: TGTGCCAGCAGCCCCCGGCGGTGGCGGGAGGGCTCCTACGAGCAGTACTTC
D gene: TRBD2; V gene: TRBV4-1; clone size: .; J gene: TRBJ2-3; CDR3 protein: CASRLAGEDTQYF; CDR3 DNA: TGCGCCAGCAGACTAGCGGGAGAGGATACGCAGTATTTT
D gene: TRBD2; V gene: TRBV7-2; clone size: many; J gene: TRBJ2-5; CDR3 protein: CASSLVGTSGEETQYF; CDR3 DNA: TGTGCCAGCAGCTTGGTTGGGACTAGCGGGGAAGAGACCCAGTACTTC
D gene: TRBD2; V gene: TRBV5-1; clone size: few; J gene: TRBJ2-5; CDR3 protein: CASSRRAGVAETQYF; CDR3 DNA: TGCGCCAGCAGCAGGCGGGCGGGAGTGGCAGAGACCCAGTACTTC
D gene: TRBD2; V gene: TRBV14; clone size: few; J gene: TRBJ2-1; CDR3 protein: CASSKPLAGGGNEQFF; CDR3 DNA: TGTGCCAGCAGCAAACCCCTAGCGGGAGGGGGCAATGAGCAGTTCTTC
D gene: .; V gene: TRBV7-9; clone size: .; J gene: TRBJ2-7; CDR3 protein: CASSLETNPYEQYF; CDR3 DNA: TGTGCCAGCAGCTTAGAAACGAATCCCTACGAGCAGTACTTC
D gene: TRBD1; V gene: TRBV6-6; clone size: .; J gene: TRBJ1-2; CDR3 protein: CASSYRDRDYGYTF; CDR3 DNA: TGTGCCAGCAGTTACCGGGACAGGGACTATGGCTACACCTTC
D gene: .; V gene: TRBV6-5; clone size: few; J gene: TRBJ2-7; CDR3 protein: CASSYQDHYYEQYF; CDR3 DNA: TGTGCCAGCAGTTACCAGGACCATTACTACGAGCAGTACTTC
D gene: .; V gene: TRBV7-9; clone size: few; J gene: TRBJ1-1; CDR3 protein: CASSPLQGVNTEAFF; CDR3 DNA: TGTGCCAGCAGCCCACTACAGGGAGTGAACACTGAAGCTTTCTTT
D gene: TRBD2; V gene: TRBV30; clone size: few; J gene: TRBJ2-5; CDR3 protein: CAWSVSQGTSGGLGWETQYF; CDR3 DNA: TGTGCCTGGAGCGTATCCCAAGGGACTAGCGGGGGTCTGGGGTGGGAGACCCAGTACTTC
D gene: .; V gene: TRBV16; clone size: .; J gene: TRBJ2-7; CDR3 protein: CASSRLGPGLTYEQYF; CDR3 DNA: TGTGCCAGCAGCCGCCTAGGTCCGGGGTTGACCTACGAGCAGTACTTC
D gene: .; V gene: TRBV15; clone size: few; J gene: TRBJ2-3; CDR3 protein: CATSRANTDTQYF; CDR3 DNA: TGTGCCACCAGCAGAGCTAACACAGATACGCAGTATTTT
D gene: .; V gene: TRBV10-3; clone size: few; J gene: TRBJ1-1; CDR3 protein: CASRGSDTEAFF; CDR3 DNA: TGTGCCTCAAGGGGCTCGGACACTGAAGCTTTCTTT
D gene: .; V gene: TRBV4-1; clone size: .; J gene: TRBJ2-3; CDR3 protein: CASSQDPAQTGTDTQYF; CDR3 DNA: TGCGCCAGCAGCCAAGATCCGGCCCAGACGGGCACAGATACGCAGTATTTT
D gene: TRBD1; V gene: TRBV5-4; clone size: .; J gene: TRBJ2-7; CDR3 protein: CASSLQGAVYEQYF; CDR3 DNA: TGTGCCAGCAGCTTACAGGGGGCTGTCTACGAGCAGTACTTC
D gene: .; V gene: TRBV7-2; clone size: few; J gene: TRBJ2-7; CDR3 protein: CASSLGTLPYEQYF; CDR3 DNA: TGTGCCAGCAGCTTGGGGACCTTACCCTACGAGCAGTACTTC
D gene: .; V gene: TRBV10-3; clone size: few; J gene: TRBJ2-7; CDR3 protein: CAISEEIASPYEQYF; CDR3 DNA: TGTGCCATCAGTGAGGAAATAGCGAGCCCCTACGAGCAGTACTTC
D gene: .; V gene: TRBV21-1; clone size: .; J gene: TRBJ2-7; CDR3 protein: CASISPGQPAYEQYF; CDR3 DNA: TGTGCCAGCATCTCACCGGGACAGCCCGCTTACGAGCAGTACTTC
D gene: TRBD1; V gene: TRBV9; clone size: few; J gene: TRBJ1-5; CDR3 protein: CASSVSTRGNQPQHF; CDR3 DNA: TGTGCCAGCAGCGTATCGACCAGGGGGAATCAGCCCCAGCATTTT
D gene: .; V gene: TRBV7-2; clone size: .; J gene: TRBJ2-7; CDR3 protein: CASSLRLGGIYEQYF; CDR3 DNA: TGTGCCAGCAGCCTTAGACTAGGAGGGATCTACGAGCAGTACTTC